This T cell receptor (beta chain) stems from a study of radiation and T cells in renal cell carcinoma. Study-level results: Without pretreatment biopsies, baseline tumor clonotype presence was undetermined. From baseline, blood top tumor clonotypes peaked at 2 weeks post-radiation.

As regards this clone: Its antigen is currently unknown.

With V trimmed by 4 bases and J by 7 bases, 10 bases remained unmatched. CDR3 length: 14 amino acids. Germline values: CDR1 GTSNPN, CDR2 SVGIG (reference sequence). Specified time point: blood 4 weeks post-SBRT, at nephrectomy. This sample's treatment: 15 Gy SBRT to primary tumor, nephrectomy 4 weeks later. Nephrectomy followed 15 Gy stereotactic body radiation by 4 weeks. Clear cell pathology was present in this patient's renal cell carcinoma. Using immunoSEQ multiplex PCR, the repertoire was profiled, and TCRdb retains in-frame clones only, with some absent. The table records 130,000 to 150,000 clones, 65% to 90% of them present only once.

The origin of this receptor is a woman aged 50 to 60 with renal cell carcinoma. The chain is built from TRBV30 and TRBJ1-5; 7 bases are shared with TRBD1. Sequenced material: blood, taken from a patient whose treatment included radiotherapy and nephrectomy. This CDR3 is CAWKTTGAWQPQHF. The CDR3 nucleotides are TGTGCCTGGAAGACCACAGGGGCATGGCAGCCCCAGCATTTT.